Following are 10 T cell receptor beta chains from one sample sequenced in a study of CXCR3-negative and CXCR3-positive naive CD8 T cells. General study results and limits: Comparison of naive cells showed more hydrophobic TRB CDR3s in CXCR3-positive than in CXCR3-negative naive cells.

The TRB cDNA libraries were prepared by 5' RACE with UMI labels. TCRdb reanalyzed the 5' RACE reads and collapses them to one entry per CDR3 protein, without DNA. Reported are 6,500 to 7,000 distinct CDR3 sequences; the ten largest clones contain roughly 1.7%. No antigen has been identified for these receptors. The sequencing sample was made of naive CXCR3+ CD8+ T cells from blood. This sample's subset: CD45RO-CCR7+CD27+CD95- naive CD8+ T cells expressing CXCR3 (TNR3+). Source of these receptors: a human donor in good health. Some clones in this sample may be carry-over from other donors' samples.

The chain uses TRBV25-1 and TRBJ1-5; TCRdb calls TRBD1, which cannot be checked without DNA. The germline V gene encodes CDR1 MGHDK and CDR2 SYGVNS. The CDR3 extends over 14 amino acids. The CDR3 loop is CASSDRADNQPQHF.

This clonotype ranks as medium-sized in terms of frequency. The V call is TRBV5-1, the J call TRBJ2-7; TCRdb indicates TRBD2, and absent DNA this call remains unverified. The CDR3 is 17 amino acids. The germline V gene has CDR1 SGHRS and CDR2 YFSETQ. The CDR3 region is CASSHPSGEPGGYEQYF.

V gene TRBV29-1 combines with J gene TRBJ2-6; TCRdb selects TRBD1, and the lack of DNA leaves this call unchecked. This CDR3 has 14 amino acids. Germline V gene sequence: CDR1 SQVTM, CDR2 ANQGSEA. The CDR3 protein is CSVEGAAGANVLTF.

This clonotype is labeled medium-sized based on frequency. The CDR3 spells CASSIAGQTYEQYF. The gene calls are TRBV19 and TRBJ2-7; TCRdb's D call of TRBD1 is untestable without DNA. CDR1 is LNHDA and CDR2 is SQIVND in the germline V gene (reference sequence). The CDR3 covers 14 residues.

CDR3 protein: CASSPVGNQPQHF. V is TRBV12-3 or TRBV12-4 and J is TRBJ1-5. The CDR3 covers 13 residues.

The chain combines TRBV20-1 with TRBJ1-1; with no DNA, the TCRdb D assignment of TRBD1 cannot be verified. CDR1 and CDR2 from the germline V gene are DFQATT and SNEGSKA (reference sequence). CDR3 size: 14 residues. The CDR3 reads CSARSIQGDTEAFF.

The chain employs TRBV11-2 and TRBJ2-7. The germline CDR1 and CDR2 sequences are SGHAT and FQNNGV. The CDR3 runs 13 residues. Here the CDR3 reads CASHSGVGYEQYF.

The CDR3 protein is CASSLTGEAYEQYF. The genes are TRBV27 and TRBJ2-7; the D call of TRBD1 rests on TCRdb alone, since no DNA is present to check it. This CDR3 comprises 14 residues. Germline loops: CDR1 MNHEY, CDR2 SMNVEV (reference sequence).

The rearrangement uses TRBV14 and TRBJ1-3; the TRBD1 assignment by TCRdb is unverifiable without DNA. Germline lookup yields CDR1 SGHDN and CDR2 FVKESK. The CDR3 is made up of 18 amino acids. CDR3 residues: CASSQVPTAAYSGNTIYF. The complete variable domain, with remaining parts taken from reference TRBV14 and TRBJ1-3, reads EAGVTQFPSHSVIEKGQTVTLRCDPISGHDNLYWYRRVMGKEIKFLLHFVKESKQDESGMPNNRFLAERTGGTYSTLKVQPAELEDSGVYFCASSQVPTAAYSGNTIYFGEGSWLTVV.

This chain joins TRBV7-6 and TRBJ2-1; TCRdb outputs TRBD2, but without DNA this stays unchecked. The CDR3 is 14 residues long. Germline V gene sequence: CDR1 SGHVS, CDR2 FNYEAQ. The CDR3 region is CASSFEAGAWEQFF.